This paragraph covers one TCR beta chain sequence. The germline V gene has CDR1 SGHAT and CDR2 FQNNGV. Unmatched junction bases numbered 8, after V lost 3 bases and J lost 4 bases. The CDR3 is 18 amino acids. The data belong to a study of CD8 T cells in ankylosing spondylitis. Making the TCR beta libraries involved quantitative 5'-RACE with molecular barcodes. TCRdb processed the 5' RACE reads anew with MiXCR; each CDR3 protein has one entry. Here the sample spans 150,000 to 200,000 distinct CDR3 sequences, around 16% being singletons. V is TRBV11-2 and J is TRBJ2-2; 13 bases match TRBD2. The sample taken for sequencing was blood, either unsorted or a sorted T cell fraction (not recorded which). The receptor was derived from a male donor with ankylosing spondylitis or in good health (not recorded which). Here the CDR3 DNA reads TGTGCCAGCAGCTTCCGGACTAGCGGGAGTTTCGGCACCGGGGAGCTGTTTTTT. Translating it yields CASSFRTSGSFGTGELFF. The complete variable domain, with remaining parts taken from reference TRBV11-2 and TRBJ2-2, reads EAGVAQSPRYKIIEKRQSVAFWCNPISGHATLYWYQQILGQGPKLLIQFQNNGVVDDSQLPKDRFSAERLKGVDSTLKIQPAKLEDSAVYLCASSFRTSGSFGTGELFFGEGSRLTVL.